The clone carrying this T cell receptor beta chain occurred a few times. These data are taken from a study of blood T cell repertoires in COVID-19. Study as a whole: Some COVID-19 samples were acute and others convalescent; all came from the United States, Italy and Spain.

V lost 3 bases and J lost 1, with 15 bases in between. This CDR3 is built from 16 residues. Germline CDR1 reads ENHRY; CDR2 reads SYGVKD. The data were produced by immunoSEQ multiplex PCR, yet TCRdb's version contains in-frame clones alone and is incomplete. The sample has some 74,000 clones; 79% are singletons. Sequencing used peripheral blood. The receptor comes from a woman between 50 and 59 years old with acute or convalescent COVID-19. The chain carries TRBV10-3 and TRBJ1-1; D not resolved. The CDR3 region is CAISEPPLSRNTEAFF. CDR3 DNA: TGTGCCATCAGTGAACCCCCCCTTAGCCGGAACACTGAAGCTTTCTTT.